This T cell receptor beta chain was documented in a study of early T cells in non-severe SARS-CoV-2 infection. This clonotype appeared a single time. Its antigen is still unknown. The library protocol tagged individual cDNA molecules with unique molecular identifiers. TCRdb fed the 5' RACE reads into MiXCR, producing one record per CDR3 protein. The sample consists of about 60,000 distinct CDR3 sequences, approximately 9% of them appearing once. General observations from the study: Private and CD4 specificities were missed by VDJdb matching, skewed to anti-spike CD8.

The CDR3 spans 14 residues. The V gene lost 0 bases and the J gene lost 0 bases, with 4 bases spanning the gap. Germline CDR1 is SGHRS and CDR2 is YFSETQ. The J gene is TRBJ2-1, the V gene TRBV5-1; D is ambiguous. Sequencing was carried out using whole blood. The TCR sequence derives from an adult who was a healthcare worker with PCR-confirmed SARS-CoV-2 infection or an uninfected control (not recorded which). CDR3 loop: CASSLGPSYNEQFF. DNA for the CDR3: TGCGCCAGCAGCTTGGGCCCCTCCTACAATGAGCAGTTCTTC.